The present TCR beta chain was sequenced within a study of T-cell memory formation after mild COVID-19. Findings of the study overall: Specificity for SARS-CoV-2 was not confirmed among the second-wave clones peaking on day 37. Pre-infection memory held some responding clones, suggesting pre-existing cross-reactive T cells responded.

The sample holds a few counts of this clonotype. Its antigen is not known. 5'RACE with constant-segment primers built TCRalpha and TCRbeta cDNA libraries with UMIs. Using its own MiXCR run on the 5' RACE reads, TCRdb lists one record per CDR3 protein. The sample gives hundreds of thousands of distinct CDR3 sequences, under 20% of which show up once; around a fifth is in the top ten. The sequencing input was PBMCs or a T cell subset sorted from them (not recorded which). The TCR sequence derives from a man younger than 35 who had mild COVID-19 (a few samples of this study predate the infection). Cell type and time point are not known.

CDR3 sequence: CASSLRLAGDNEKLFF. As DNA, the CDR3 is TGTGCCAGCAGCCTCCGATTGGCGGGGGACAATGAAAAACTGTTTTTT. The chain joins TRBV5-5 to TRBJ1-4; TRBD1 is a possible D gene (5 bases). The germline V and J ends were trimmed by 4 bases and 5 bases, with 18 bases remaining between them. The CDR3 length is 16 residues. Germline V lookup: CDR1 SGHKS, CDR2 YYEKEE (reference sequence).